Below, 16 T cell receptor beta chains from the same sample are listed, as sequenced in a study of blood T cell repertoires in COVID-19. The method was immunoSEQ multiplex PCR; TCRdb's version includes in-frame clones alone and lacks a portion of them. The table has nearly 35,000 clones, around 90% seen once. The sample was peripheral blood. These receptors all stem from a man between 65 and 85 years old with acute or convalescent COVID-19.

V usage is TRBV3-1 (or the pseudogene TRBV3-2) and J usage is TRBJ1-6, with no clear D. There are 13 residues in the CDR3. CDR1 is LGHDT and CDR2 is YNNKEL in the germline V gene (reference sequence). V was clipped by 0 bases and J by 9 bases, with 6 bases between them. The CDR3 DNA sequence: TGTGCCAGCAGCCAAGATCCCCGTTCACCCCTCCACTTT. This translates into CASSQDPRSPLHF.

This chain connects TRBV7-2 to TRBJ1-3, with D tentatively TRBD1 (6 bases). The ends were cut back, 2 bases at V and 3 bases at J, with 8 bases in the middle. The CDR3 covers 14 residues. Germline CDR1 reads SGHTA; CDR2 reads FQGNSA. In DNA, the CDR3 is TGTGCCAGCAGCTTAAACAGGGTTGGAAACACCATATATTTT. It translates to CASSLNRVGNTIYF.

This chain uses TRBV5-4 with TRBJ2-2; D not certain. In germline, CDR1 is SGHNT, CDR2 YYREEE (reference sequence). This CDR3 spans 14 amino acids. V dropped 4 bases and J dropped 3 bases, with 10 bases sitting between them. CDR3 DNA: TGTGCCAGCAGCATTTTGCGCGACACCGGGGAGCTGTTTTTT. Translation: CASSILRDTGELFF.

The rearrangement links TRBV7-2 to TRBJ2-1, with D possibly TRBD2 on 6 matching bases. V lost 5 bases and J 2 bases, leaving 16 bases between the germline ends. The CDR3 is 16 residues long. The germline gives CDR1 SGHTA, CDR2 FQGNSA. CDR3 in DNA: TGTGCCAGCAGCGCCGTAGCGGACCTTACCTACAATGAGCAGTTCTTC. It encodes CASSAVADLTYNEQFF.

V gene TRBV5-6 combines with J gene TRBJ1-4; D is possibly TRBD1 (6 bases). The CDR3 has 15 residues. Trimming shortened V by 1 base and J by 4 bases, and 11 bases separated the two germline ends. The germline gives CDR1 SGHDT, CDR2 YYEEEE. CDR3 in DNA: TGTGCCAGCAGCTTGTGGACAGCGATTAATGAAAAACTGTTTTTT. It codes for CASSLWTAINEKLFF.

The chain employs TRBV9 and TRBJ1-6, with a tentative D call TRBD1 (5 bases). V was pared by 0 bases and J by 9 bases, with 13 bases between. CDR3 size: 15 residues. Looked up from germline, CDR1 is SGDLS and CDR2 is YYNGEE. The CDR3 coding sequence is TGTGCCAGCAGCGTAGAATCCGGGGGTAGTTCACCCCTCCACTTT. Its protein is CASSVESGGSSPLHF.

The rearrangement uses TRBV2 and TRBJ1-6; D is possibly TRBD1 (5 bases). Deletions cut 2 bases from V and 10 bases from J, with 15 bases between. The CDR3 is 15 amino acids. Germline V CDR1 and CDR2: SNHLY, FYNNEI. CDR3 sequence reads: CASSEPSGTGSPLHF. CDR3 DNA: TGTGCCAGCAGTGAACCTTCCGGGACTGGATCACCCCTCCACTTT.

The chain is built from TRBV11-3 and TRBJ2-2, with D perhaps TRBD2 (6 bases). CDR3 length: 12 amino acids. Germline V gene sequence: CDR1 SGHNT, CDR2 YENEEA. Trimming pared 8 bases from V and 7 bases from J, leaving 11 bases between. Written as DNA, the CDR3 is TGTGCCAGCGGTGAGGGAGGCGGGGAGCTGTTTTTT. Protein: CASGEGGGELFF.

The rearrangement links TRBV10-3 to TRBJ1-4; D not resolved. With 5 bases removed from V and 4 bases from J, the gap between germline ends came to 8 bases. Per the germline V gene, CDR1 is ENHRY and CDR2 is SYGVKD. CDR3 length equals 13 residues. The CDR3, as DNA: TGTGCCATCAGTCACGGGTTTAATGAAAAACTGTTTTTT. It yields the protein CAISHGFNEKLFF.

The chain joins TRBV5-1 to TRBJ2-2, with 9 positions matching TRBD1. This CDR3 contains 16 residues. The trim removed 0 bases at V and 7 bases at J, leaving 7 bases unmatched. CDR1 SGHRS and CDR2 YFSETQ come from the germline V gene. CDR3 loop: CASSLAWTGVSGELFF. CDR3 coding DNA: TGCGCCAGCAGCTTGGCCTGGACAGGGGTGAGCGGGGAGCTGTTTTTT.

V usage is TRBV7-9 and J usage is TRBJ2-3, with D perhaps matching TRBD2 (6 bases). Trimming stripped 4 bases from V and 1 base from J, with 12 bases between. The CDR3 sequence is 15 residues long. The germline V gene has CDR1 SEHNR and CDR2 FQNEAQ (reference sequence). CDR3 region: CASSSGGTGTDTQYF. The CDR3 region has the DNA TGTGCCAGCAGCTCAGGCGGGACTGGCACAGATACGCAGTATTTT.

CDR3 amino acids: CASRRGQTYEQYF. As DNA, the CDR3 is TGTGCCAGCAGACGGGGACAGACCTACGAGCAGTACTTC. The chain is built from TRBV5-4 and TRBJ2-7, with TRBD1 matching 7 bases. V was pared by 5 bases and J by 2 bases, with 4 bases of the junction left unmatched. This CDR3 comprises 13 residues. The germline gives CDR1 SGHNT, CDR2 YYREEE (reference sequence). The full variable domain, its missing parts supplied by reference TRBV5-4 and TRBJ2-7, is ETGVTQSPTHLIKTRGQQVTLRCSSQSGHNTVSWYQQALGQGPQFIFQYYREEENGRGNFPPRFSGLQFPNYSSELNVNALELDDSALYLCASRRGQTYEQYFGPGTRLTVT.

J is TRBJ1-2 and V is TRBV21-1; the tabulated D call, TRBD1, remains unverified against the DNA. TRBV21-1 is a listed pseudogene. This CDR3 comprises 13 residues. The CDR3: CAPSGRGPDGYTF. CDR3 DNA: TGTGCCCCCAGCGGAAGGGGGCCGGATGGCTACACCTTC.

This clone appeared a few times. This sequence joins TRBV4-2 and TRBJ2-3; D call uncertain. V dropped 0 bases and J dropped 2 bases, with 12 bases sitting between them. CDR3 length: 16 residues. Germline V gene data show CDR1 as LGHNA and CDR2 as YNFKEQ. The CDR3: CASSQDLGAVTDTQYF. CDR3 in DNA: TGTGCCAGCAGCCAAGACTTGGGTGCGGTCACAGATACGCAGTATTTT.

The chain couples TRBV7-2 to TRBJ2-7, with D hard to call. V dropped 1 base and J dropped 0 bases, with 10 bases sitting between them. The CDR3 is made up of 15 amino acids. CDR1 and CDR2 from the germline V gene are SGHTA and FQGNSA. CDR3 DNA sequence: TGTGCCAGCAGCTTAGTCGCTACGAACTCCTACGAGCAGTACTTC. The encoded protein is CASSLVATNSYEQYF.

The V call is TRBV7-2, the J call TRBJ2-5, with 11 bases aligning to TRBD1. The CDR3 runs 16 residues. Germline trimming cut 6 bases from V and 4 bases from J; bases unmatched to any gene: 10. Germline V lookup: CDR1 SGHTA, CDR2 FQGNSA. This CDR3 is CASSRTGQGVGETQYF. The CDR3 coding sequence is TGTGCCAGCAGTAGAACGGGACAGGGGGTCGGAGAGACCCAGTACTTC.